The 23 T cell receptor beta chains listed next were all sequenced from one sample in a study of follicular helper T cells after annual influenza vaccination. Time point indicated: 2015-2016 season, pre-vaccination. Generated by immunoSEQ multiplex PCR, the TCRdb table keeps only in-frame clones and is missing some. The sample consists of 9,000 or so clones, about 82% of them appearing once. Sample: CXCR5+ CD38- circulating T follicular helper cells from blood, taken on the day of influenza vaccination. The sample's subset: circulating Tfh, non-naive CD4+CXCR5+PD-1+ (ICOS+CD38+ or ICOS-CD38-). The receptors derive from an adult who received the influenza vaccine.

The chain couples TRBV9 to TRBJ2-5; TRBD2 matches at 8 bases. Germline CDR1 SGDLS, CDR2 YYNGEE. This CDR3 spans 16 amino acids. V was pared by 3 bases and J by 2 bases, with 9 bases of the junction left unmatched. CDR3 DNA sequence: TGTGCCAGCAGCGAGAAGAGCGGGAGCCGACAAGAGACCCAGTACTTC. This translates into CASSEKSGSRQETQYF.

V usage is TRBV10-3 and J usage is TRBJ1-5; 8 bases agree with TRBD1. The length of the CDR3 is 15 residues. V shed 2 bases, J shed 6 bases, and the junction held 6 bases outside the gene matches. The germline V gene has CDR1 ENHRY and CDR2 SYGVKD. The CDR3 reads CAISEGQGGGQPQHF. CDR3 nucleotide sequence: TGTGCCATCAGTGAGGGACAGGGAGGGGGTCAGCCCCAGCATTTT.

The genes are TRBV19 and TRBJ1-4, with D unresolved. V lost 6 bases, J lost 3 bases, and 11 bases lay in between. CDR3 length equals 14 residues. Per germline, CDR1 LNHDA and CDR2 SQIVND (reference sequence). As DNA, the CDR3 is TGTGCCAGTAGAAACAAGGCCGCTAATGAAAAACTGTTTTTT. As protein: CASRNKAANEKLFF.

The V and J genes are TRBV5-6 and TRBJ2-5; the match to TRBD1 covers 8 bases. CDR3 length: 16 amino acids. The trim removed 2 bases at V and 2 bases at J, leaving 8 bases unmatched. The germline V gene has CDR1 SGHDT and CDR2 YYEEEE. The CDR3 DNA sequence: TGTGCCAGCAGCTTACCCACAGGGGGATTACAAGAGACCCAGTACTTC. Its translation is CASSLPTGGLQETQYF.

This clone turned up a few times. The J gene is TRBJ2-7, the V gene TRBV7-2, with no clear D. CDR3 size: 13 residues. Germline CDR1 reads SGHTA; CDR2 reads FQGNSA. Deletions cut 5 bases from V and 0 bases from J, with 8 bases between. The DNA of the CDR3 is TGTGCCAGCAGCCATCCACCCTCCTACGAGCAGTACTTC. Translation: CASSHPPSYEQYF.

The V gene is TRBV4-2, the J gene TRBJ2-5, with D possibly matching TRBD1 (5 bases). The CDR3 is made up of 17 amino acids. Deletions cut 0 bases from V and 5 bases from J, with 19 bases between. Germline assignment: CDR1 LGHNA and CDR2 YNFKEQ. DNA for the CDR3: TGTGCCAGCAGCCAAGAGGGGCACGGGCGGCAGTCGGAGACCCAGTACTTC. Translating gives CASSQEGHGRQSETQYF.

This clone appeared a few times. The rearrangement joins TRBV5-1 to TRBJ1-1; tentative D call: TRBD1 (5 bases). Deletions cut 3 bases from V and 4 bases from J, with 16 bases between. CDR1 and CDR2 (germline): SGHRS, YFSETQ. The CDR3 consists of 15 residues. CDR3 bases: TGCGCCAGCAGCTCCAGGGAGCGGGGAGTCACTGAAGCTTTCTTT. It specifies CASSSRERGVTEAFF.

This chain connects TRBV7-9 to TRBJ2-6; D is unresolved. Germline loops: CDR1 SEHNR, CDR2 FQNEAQ (reference sequence). This CDR3 spans 13 amino acids. The ends were cut back, 7 bases at V and 3 bases at J, with 7 bases in the middle. Here the CDR3 reads CASKPFGANVLTF. The CDR3 bases are TGTGCCAGCAAACCTTTTGGGGCCAACGTCCTGACTTTC.

The V and J genes are TRBV7-6 and TRBJ2-7; 11 positions match TRBD2. The CDR3 runs to 15 residues. CDR1 and CDR2 from the germline V gene are SGHVS and FNYEAQ. Unmatched junction bases numbered 5, after V lost 5 bases and J lost 2 bases. The CDR3 sequence: CASSPSSGRAYEQYF. In DNA, the CDR3 is TGTGCCAGCAGCCCCAGTAGCGGGAGGGCCTACGAGCAGTACTTC.

This chain links TRBV6-1 with TRBJ1-1; D call uncertain. This CDR3 has 12 amino acids. The germline V gene has CDR1 MNHNS and CDR2 SASEGT. V lost 5 bases to trimming and J lost 7 bases, with 11 bases between them. The CDR3 DNA is TGTGCCAGCAGTAGGGAAATAGGTGAAGCTTTCTTT. This encodes CASSREIGEAFF.

The chain carries TRBV5-1 and TRBJ2-5; TRBD1 might be the D (5 bases). V dropped 4 bases and J dropped 5 bases, with 9 bases sitting between them. This CDR3 contains 12 residues. Germline CDR1 reads SGHRS; CDR2 reads YFSETQ. The CDR3 reads CASSENRETQYF. CDR3 bases: TGCGCCAGCAGCGAAAACAGGGAGACCCAGTACTTC.

This sequence joins TRBV5-6 and TRBJ1-2; tentative D call: TRBD1 (6 bases). The CDR3 has 13 amino acids. In germline, CDR1 is SGHDT, CDR2 YYEEEE. V was trimmed by 1 base and J by 7 bases, leaving 11 bases between them. The CDR3 DNA follows: TGTGCCAGCAGCTTGCAGGGGCGGGGTGGCTACACCTTC. Amino acid sequence: CASSLQGRGGYTF.

V usage is TRBV14 and J usage is TRBJ2-1; 9 nucleotides match TRBD2. The CDR3 loop spans 15 amino acids. Germline CDR1 reads SGHDN; CDR2 reads FVKESK. Trimming at V came to 0 bases and at J to 15 bases, leaving 12 bases not matched to a gene. The CDR3 bases are TGTGCCAGCAGCCAAGATCTTCCGAGTAGCGGGAGCCTGTTCTTC. Residues: CASSQDLPSSGSLFF.

This sequence joins TRBV15 and TRBJ2-1; a possible D gene is TRBD1 (5 bases). The germline gives CDR1 LNHNV, CDR2 YYDKDF (reference sequence). The CDR3 runs to 14 residues. With 0 bases removed from V and 6 bases from J, the gap between germline ends came to 9 bases. The CDR3 sequence: CATSRDGALNEQFF. CDR3 DNA sequence: TGTGCCACCAGCAGAGATGGGGCTCTCAATGAGCAGTTCTTC.

The chain employs TRBV13 and TRBJ2-2, with a tentative D call TRBD2 (5 bases). Germline V gene lookup returns CDR1 PRHDT and CDR2 FYEKMQ (reference sequence). Trimming cost V 8 bases and J 7 bases, with 14 bases left between them. CDR3 length: 13 residues. CDR3 sequence reads: CASGEGLDGELFF. The CDR3 DNA is TGTGCCAGCGGCGAGGGCCTCGACGGGGAGCTGTTTTTT.

The V and J genes are TRBV14 and TRBJ2-7; 8 bases are a match to TRBD2. From germline, CDR1 is SGHDN and CDR2 FVKESK. J lost 6 bases, V lost 4 bases, and 20 bases had no gene match. This CDR3 comprises 18 residues. This chain's CDR3 is CASSPSASGPTILREQYF. The CDR3 DNA is TGTGCCAGCAGCCCGTCGGCTAGCGGGCCGACAATCCTTCGCGAGCAGTACTTC.

Comment on this clone: The sample holds other DNA sequences that translate to the same CDR3. J is TRBJ1-5 and V is TRBV6-1; D unclear. Looked up from germline, CDR1 is MNHNS and CDR2 is SASEGT. V lost 4 bases to trimming and J lost 5 bases, with 9 bases between them. This CDR3 is 13 amino acids long. Written as DNA, the CDR3 is TGTGCCAGCAGTGCTCAAGGCGATCAGCCCCAGCATTTT. It translates to CASSAQGDQPQHF.

The V and J genes are TRBV5-1 and TRBJ1-2; 7 positions match TRBD1. V shed 5 bases, J shed 5 bases, and the junction held 12 bases outside the gene matches. Germline V gene lookup returns CDR1 SGHRS and CDR2 YFSETQ. The CDR3 contains 15 residues. The CDR3 here is CASSLSRQGMYGYTF. CDR3 DNA: TGCGCCAGCAGTTTGAGTCGACAGGGAATGTATGGCTACACCTTC.

The genes are TRBV5-1 and TRBJ2-5; TRBD2 might be the D (6 bases). Deletions cut 1 base from V and 7 bases from J, with 14 bases between. Per germline, CDR1 SGHRS and CDR2 YFSETQ. This CDR3 contains 14 residues. The CDR3 sequence: CASSLSGSGGTQYF. Written as DNA, the CDR3 is TGCGCCAGCAGCTTGTCCGGGAGTGGGGGGACCCAGTACTTC.

The CDR3 region has the DNA TGTGCCAGCAGCAAGGAGGCGGACACTGAAGCTTTCTTT. This gives the protein CASSKEADTEAFF. The J gene is TRBJ1-1, the V gene TRBV5-6; D remains ambiguous. V lost 4 bases, J lost 3 bases, and 10 bases lay in between. CDR1 is SGHDT and CDR2 is YYEEEE in the germline V gene. This CDR3 is 13 amino acids long.

The rearrangement joins TRBV29-1 to TRBJ2-1; 12 bases align to TRBD2. V gave up 1 base and J gave up 6 bases; unmatched junction bases: 7. Germline CDR1 is SQVTM and CDR2 is ANQGSEA. CDR3 length equals 16 residues. CDR3 nucleotides: TGCAGCGTTGAAGCTAGACTAGCGGGAGTATCCAATGAGCAGTTCTTC. It yields the protein CSVEARLAGVSNEQFF.

This sequence joins TRBV7-3 and TRBJ2-1, with TRBD2 matching 9 bases. The CDR3 has 15 residues. Germline loops: CDR1 SGHTA, CDR2 FQGTGA. Trimming removed 5 bases from V and 5 bases from J; junction bases left unmatched: 7. The CDR3 region has the DNA TGTGCCAGCAGCGCGACTAGCGGACTACACAATGAGCAGTTCTTC. Its translation is CASSATSGLHNEQFF.

The chain is built from TRBV6-5 and TRBJ2-5; 9 positions agree with TRBD2. After removal of 8 bases from V and 5 bases from J, the junction contained 12 bases not matched to a gene. The germline CDR1 and CDR2 sequences are MNHEY and SVGAGI. This CDR3 region has 15 residues. The chain's CDR3 is CASRRAGGVVETQYF. CDR3 DNA: TGTGCCAGCCGCCGAGCGGGAGGAGTTGTTGAGACCCAGTACTTC.